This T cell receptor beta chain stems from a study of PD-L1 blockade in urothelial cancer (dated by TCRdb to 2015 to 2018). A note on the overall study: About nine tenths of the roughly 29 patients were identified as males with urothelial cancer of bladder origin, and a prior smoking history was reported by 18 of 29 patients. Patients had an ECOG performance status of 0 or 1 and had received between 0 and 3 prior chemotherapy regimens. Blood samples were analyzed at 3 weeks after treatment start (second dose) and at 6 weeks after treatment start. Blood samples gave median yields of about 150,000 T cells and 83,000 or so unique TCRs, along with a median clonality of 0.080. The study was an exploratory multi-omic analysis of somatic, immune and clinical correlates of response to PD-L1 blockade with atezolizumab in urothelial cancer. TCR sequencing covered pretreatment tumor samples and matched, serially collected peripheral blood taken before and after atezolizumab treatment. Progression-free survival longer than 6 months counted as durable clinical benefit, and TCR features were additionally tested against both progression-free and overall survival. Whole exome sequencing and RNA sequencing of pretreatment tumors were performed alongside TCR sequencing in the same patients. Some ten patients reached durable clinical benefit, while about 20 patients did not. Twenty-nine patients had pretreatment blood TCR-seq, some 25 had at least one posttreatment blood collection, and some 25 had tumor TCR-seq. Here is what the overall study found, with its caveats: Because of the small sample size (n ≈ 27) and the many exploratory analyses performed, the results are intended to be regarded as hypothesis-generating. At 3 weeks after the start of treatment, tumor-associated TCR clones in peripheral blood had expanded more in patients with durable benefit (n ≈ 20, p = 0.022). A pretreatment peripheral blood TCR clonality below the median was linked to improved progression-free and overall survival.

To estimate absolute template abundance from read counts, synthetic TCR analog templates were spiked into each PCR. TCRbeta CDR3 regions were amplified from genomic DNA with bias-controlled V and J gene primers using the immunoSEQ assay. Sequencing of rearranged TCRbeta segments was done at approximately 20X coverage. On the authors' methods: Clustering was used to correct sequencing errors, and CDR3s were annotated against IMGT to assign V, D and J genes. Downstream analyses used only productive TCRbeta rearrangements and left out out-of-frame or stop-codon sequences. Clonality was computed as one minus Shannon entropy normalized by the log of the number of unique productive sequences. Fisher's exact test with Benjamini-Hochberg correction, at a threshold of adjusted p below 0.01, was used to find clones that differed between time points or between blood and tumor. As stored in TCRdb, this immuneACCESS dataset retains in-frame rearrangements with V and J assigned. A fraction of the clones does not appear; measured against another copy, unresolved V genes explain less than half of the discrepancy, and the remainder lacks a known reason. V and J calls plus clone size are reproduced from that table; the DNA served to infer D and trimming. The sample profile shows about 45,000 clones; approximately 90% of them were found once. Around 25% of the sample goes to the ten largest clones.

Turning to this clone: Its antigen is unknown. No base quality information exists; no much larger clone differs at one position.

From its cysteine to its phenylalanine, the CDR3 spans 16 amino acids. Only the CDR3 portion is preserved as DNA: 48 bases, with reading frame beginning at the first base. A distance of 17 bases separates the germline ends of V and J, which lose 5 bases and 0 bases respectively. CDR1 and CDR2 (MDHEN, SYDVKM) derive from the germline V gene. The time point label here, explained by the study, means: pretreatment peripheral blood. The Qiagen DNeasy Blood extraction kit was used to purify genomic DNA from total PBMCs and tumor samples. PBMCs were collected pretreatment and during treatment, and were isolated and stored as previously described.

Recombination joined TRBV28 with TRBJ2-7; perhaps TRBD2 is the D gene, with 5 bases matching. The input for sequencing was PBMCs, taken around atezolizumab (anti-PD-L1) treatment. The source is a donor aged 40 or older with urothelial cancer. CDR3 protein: CASSPRVGIISYEQYF. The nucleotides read TGTGCCAGCAGTCCTAGGGTCGGGATAATCTCCTACGAGCAGTACTTC.